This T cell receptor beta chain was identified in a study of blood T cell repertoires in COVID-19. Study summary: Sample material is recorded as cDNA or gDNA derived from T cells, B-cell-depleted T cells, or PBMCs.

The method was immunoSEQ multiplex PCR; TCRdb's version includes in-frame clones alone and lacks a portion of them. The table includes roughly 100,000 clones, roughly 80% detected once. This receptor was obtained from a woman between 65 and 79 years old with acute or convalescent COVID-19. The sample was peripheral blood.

CDR3: CASSFSLGTSSNQPQHF. The CDR3 nucleotides read TGTGCCAGCAGTTTTTCTCTCGGGACATCAAGCAATCAGCCCCAGCATTTT. The chain combines TRBV28 with TRBJ1-5; maybe TRBD1 (6 bases). Trimming pared 3 bases from V and 1 base from J, leaving 16 bases between. The CDR3 is made up of 17 amino acids. Per germline, CDR1 MDHEN and CDR2 SYDVKM.